This T cell receptor (beta chain) was profiled in a study of beta chain features in type 1 diabetes. Study conclusions and caveats: A cDNA-based sequencing approach could over-represent cells with high TCR expression. Among type 1 diabetes patients, VDJ junctions had fewer insertions and more deletions. Patients with Type 1 diabetes showed moderately but significantly shorter TCRB CDR3s in all four CD4+ subsets.

Regarding this clone: The antigen remains unidentified.

Expressed TCRB transcripts were sequenced because the entire RNA isolate underwent reverse transcription. Profiled with immunoSEQ multiplex PCR; TCRdb holds only in-frame clones, not every one. Here the sample spans about 340,000 clones, 13% being singletons. V lost 6 bases and J lost 5, with 8 bases in between. The germline CDR1 and CDR2 sequences are LNHDA and SQIVND (reference sequence). CDR3 size: 12 residues. This clonotype was obtained from a woman aged 18 to 35 with type 1 diabetes. The sequenced material came from naive CD4+ T cells from blood. The J gene is TRBJ1-5, the V gene TRBV19; possibly TRBD1 for D (6 bases). Here the CDR3 DNA reads TGTGCCAGTAGAGACAGGTATCAGCCCCAGCATTTT. It translates to CASRDRYQPQHF.